The source of this TCR beta chain is a study of T cell repertoires in cytomegalovirus infection. Ten or more counts support this clonotype. Its antigen remains unidentified. TCRdb re-analysed the reads in MiXCR, keeping a single row per CDR3 protein. There are about half a million distinct CDR3 sequences in the sample; 40% to 50% occur only once, and approximately 40% lies in the top ten. Sequenced here: cultured PBMCs, sampled from culture after CMV antigen stimulation. The TCR sequence derives from a human donor in good health (CMV status not recorded). Some clones in this sample may be carry-over from other donors' samples.

In DNA, the CDR3 is TGTGCCAGCAGCACCCGACCTTCGACTAGCGGGGGATACCAAGAGACCCAGTACTTC. Translated: CASSTRPSTSGGYQETQYF. V usage is TRBV7-2 and J usage is TRBJ2-5, with 12 nucleotides matching TRBD2. This CDR3 spans 19 amino acids. Germline lookup yields CDR1 SGHTA and CDR2 FQGNSA. Unmatched junction bases numbered 13, after V lost 5 bases and J lost 0 bases. Using reference TRBV7-2 and TRBJ2-5 for the parts outside the CDR3, the full variable domain is GAGVSQSPSNKVTEKGKDVELRCDPISGHTALYWYRQSLGQGLEFLIYFQGNSAPDKSGLPSDRFSAERTGGSVSTLTIQRTQQEDSAVYLCASSTRPSTSGGYQETQYFGPGTRLLVL.